This T cell receptor beta chain was sequenced during a study of blood T cell repertoires in COVID-19 (dated by TCRdb to about 2020). Context from the whole study: Samples covering the acute and convalescent phases of COVID-19 were provided by collaborators in the United States, Italy and Spain. The sample metadata nearly always contained a de-identified subject ID, COVID-19 status, age in years and sex. The repertoires were made available in a free public database intended to serve as a resource for research on the immune response to SARS-CoV-2. Samples were obtained from the ongoing ImmuneRACE study (first 160 participants) and from about 1,300 subjects provided by 6 global collaborators. Where HLA class I and class II types were available, the types were taken from metadata supplied by the sample provider, not from assay-based typing. Deeply sampled blood TCRbeta repertoires from subjects exposed to, actively infected with, or recovered from COVID-19 were included in the dataset. The prospective study material was composed of cDNA or gDNA derived from T cells, B-cell-depleted T cells, or PBMCs.

The full study reports these points: Clinical and demographic metadata were provided uncurated, with the amount varying by source and participant.

At one collaborating source in Seattle, patients were enrolled during active infection and were followed longitudinally through the course of disease. The collaborating institutions used their own protocols to collect whole blood in K2EDTA tubes. Collaborator samples were shipped for TCRbeta analysis as frozen whole blood, isolated PBMCs, or DNA extracted from either sample type. With respect to this clone: Its antigen is not yet known. Base qualities were left out, and no much larger clone turns up one base away.

TCRbeta CDR3 regions were amplified from genomic DNA by means of the immunoSEQ Assay, a bias-controlled multiplex PCR. Regarding the original processing steps: Within the assay, amplification of reference gene primers was used to estimate how many nucleated cells each sample contained. Sequence reads were collapsed and filtered to measure the absolute abundance of every unique TCRbeta CDR3 rearrangement. For each sample, productive Simpson clonality was calculated by taking the square root of Simpson's diversity index across productive rearrangements. Entries here come from immuneACCESS through TCRdb and include only in-frame sequences with V and J called. Some clones fail to appear in such tables; in the studies checked, an unresolved V gene covers under half of the shortfall, and the cause of the remainder is unknown. V and J calls and clone size are given by that table; D and trimming were obtained from the DNA. This sample lists about 250,000 clones; approximately 90% were detected once. Of the sample, 6% to 6.5% is held by the ten largest clones.

The specimen was peripheral blood. This sequence was found in a woman aged 25 to 39 with COVID-19, enrolled during active disease.

The CDR3 region: CSASFPAGVSDTQYF. The sequence in DNA is TGCAGTGCTAGTTTCCCAGCGGGAGTCTCAGATACGCAGTATTTT. The receptor chain draws on TRBV20-1 and TRBJ2-3, with 8 bases in between that match TRBD2. The germline V gene (reference sequence) supplies CDR1 DFQATT and CDR2 SNEGSKA. The germline V and J ends show losses of 3 bases and 4 bases respectively, and no gene match explains 9 bases of the junction. The CDR3 runs 15 amino acids, cysteine and phenylalanine included. The read is trimmed to its CDR3 DNA, 45 bases read in frame from base 1.